This T cell receptor (beta chain) was identified in a study of T-cell reconstitution after alpha-beta-depleted transplantation in children. Construction of the TCRbeta library involved unique molecular identifiers. Each CDR3 protein gets one entry after TCRdb re-called the PCR reads with MiXCR. The sample shows hundreds of thousands of distinct CDR3 sequences, 23% of them seen only once. The germline V and J ends were trimmed by 3 bases and 8 bases, with 13 bases remaining between them. This CDR3 contains 13 residues. Germline V gene lookup returns CDR1 SGHTA and CDR2 FQGNSA. This chain uses TRBV7-2 with TRBJ1-2; D is ambiguous. This sample comprised PBMCs, mostly from graft donor cells, obtained 360 days after TCRalphabeta/CD19-depleted stem cell transplant. The origin of this receptor is a boy in the first two years of life who had a stem cell transplant for acute myeloid leukemia, so the T cells may come from the graft donor. The CDR3 DNA sequence: TGTGCCAGCAGCTTGGACCCCCTGCGAGGCTACACCTTC. This encodes CASSLDPLRGYTF.